The rows below give T cell receptor beta chains drawn from one sample of a study of T cell responses to AZD1222 COVID-19 vaccine. Sequencing used immunoSEQ multiplex PCR; TCRdb keeps in-frame clones, though not all of them. Of 110,000 to 150,000 clones in the sample, roughly 92% are singletons; the top ten hold 3.5% to 4.5%. This sample comprised peripheral blood, obtained on day 0 of AZD1222 vaccination. All receptors derive from an adult in good health. The CDR3 runs from the conserved cysteine through the conserved F or W.

>TRBV5-8|TRBJ2-1
CASSLGARTYNEQFF
>TRBV29-1|TRBJ1-2
CSVEVQGAGGYTF
>TRBV5-1|TRBJ1-2
CASSLDGREYYGYTF
>TRBV7-8|TRBJ2-7
CASSLVQGAYEQYF
>TRBV18|TRBJ2-1
CASSPSSVENEQFF
>TRBV27|TRBJ1-4
CASGQGRNEKLFF
>TRBV19|TRBJ1-6
CASSMSLLGSQRRGSPLHF
>TRBV6-1|TRBJ2-2
CASSEGLAANTGELFF
>TRBV6-5|TRBJ1-6
CASPTGTGERSPLHF
>TRBV11-2|TRBJ2-5
CASRWQQETQYF
>TRBV30|TRBJ1-4
CARGTGQGNEKLFF
>TRBV2|TRBJ2-1
CATLTGVANEQFF
>TRBV6-4|TRBJ1-4
CARDTGATNEKLFF
>TRBV3-1/TRBV3-2|TRBJ2-3
CASSPRGQALAGRADTQYF
>TRBV5-6|TRBJ2-1
CASSAGPSRADEQFF
>TRBV5-4|TRBJ1-4
CASSLGGLNEKLFF
>TRBV4-3|TRBJ2-7
CASSQGPSGSYEQYF
>TRBV7-9|TRBJ2-7
CASSGTGSSYEQYF
>TRBV7-2|TRBJ1-1
CASSLNPGATEAFF
>TRBV7-8|TRBJ2-7
CASSTPTPYEQYF
>TRBV11-1|TRBJ2-1
CASSLLTSGSTDEQFF
>TRBV2|TRBJ2-1
CASSVPLDSTSYNEQFF
>TRBV20-1|TRBJ2-7
CSAPYEQYF
>TRBV19|TRBJ2-5
CASSIVYQETQYF
>TRBV24-1|TRBJ2-7
CATSDLFGFTSGTYEQYF
>TRBV9|TRBJ2-7
CARSGGGGAHYEQYF
>TRBV5-5|TRBJ1-5
CASSFTGQGGWQPQHF
>TRBV7-2|TRBJ2-5
CASSLAQDGTQYF
>TRBV5-5|TRBJ1-2
CASSLGLIRERIYGYTF
>TRBV7-9|TRBJ1-2
CASSVGTGRSNYGYTF
>TRBV11-3|TRBJ2-1
CASSFSLATNEQFF
>TRBV30|TRBJ1-2
CAWSDPGQGGYTF
>TRBV9|TRBJ1-3
CASGETGSNTIYF
>TRBV11-2|TRBJ1-6
CASSGSGAFSSYNSPLHF
>TRBV2|TRBJ1-5
CASRTLYSNQPQHF
>TRBV19|TRBJ2-7
CASSLAGGPYEQYF
>TRBV7-8|TRBJ1-1
CASSPPGRVGGFEAFF
>TRBV3-1/TRBV3-2|TRBJ1-3
CARCNTIYF
>TRBV9|TRBJ1-2
CASSVAGQGSYGYTF
>TRBV28|TRBJ1-2
CASSSDPAYYGYTF
>TRBV19|TRBJ1-5
CASTKRGITWDSEQPQHF
>TRBV19|TRBJ1-5
CASSRIKGQPQHF
>TRBV5-1|TRBJ2-1
CASSLGNEQFF
>TRBV18|TRBJ2-7
CASSSGQGYEQYF
>TRBV3-1/TRBV3-2|TRBJ2-7
CASQAGTGIYEQYF
>TRBV6-5|TRBJ2-1
CASKRGRNNEQFF
>TRBV9|TRBJ2-1
CASSVVGTQGEQFF
>TRBV3-1/TRBV3-2|TRBJ2-6
CASSQGPGANVLTF
>TRBV5-4|TRBJ2-7
CASSSTASGRAEQYF
>TRBV7-2|TRBJ2-4
CASSVGGLLQDIQYF
>TRBV25-1|TRBJ1-2
CASSYAGFYGYTF
>TRBV6-5|TRBJ1-1
CATLQFDSKAFF
>TRBV19|TRBJ1-4
CASSTTDRGEKLFF
>TRBV10-3|TRBJ2-2
CAISAPGELFF
>TRBV11-3|TRBJ2-1
CASSSGTSGIYNEQFF
>TRBV18|TRBJ1-6
CASSPAVANSPLHF
>TRBV6-2/TRBV6-3|TRBJ2-3
CASSYGLSGGRTDTQYF
>TRBV6-5|TRBJ1-1
CASSLAAGGTNEAFF
>TRBV9|TRBJ2-5
CASSAGLAGGGETQYF
>TRBV25-1|TRBJ2-5
CASSESQTQYF